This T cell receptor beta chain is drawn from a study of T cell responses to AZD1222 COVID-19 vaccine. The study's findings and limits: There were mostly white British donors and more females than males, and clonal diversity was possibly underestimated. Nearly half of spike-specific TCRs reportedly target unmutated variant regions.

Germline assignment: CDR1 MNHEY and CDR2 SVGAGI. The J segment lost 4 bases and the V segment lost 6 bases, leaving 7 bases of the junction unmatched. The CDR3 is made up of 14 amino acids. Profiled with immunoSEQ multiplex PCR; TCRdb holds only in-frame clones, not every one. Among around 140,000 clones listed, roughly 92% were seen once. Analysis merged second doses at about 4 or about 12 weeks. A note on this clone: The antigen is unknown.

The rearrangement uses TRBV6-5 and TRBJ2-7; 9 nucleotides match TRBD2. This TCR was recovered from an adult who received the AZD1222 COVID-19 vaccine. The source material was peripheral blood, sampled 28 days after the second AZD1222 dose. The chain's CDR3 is CASSLAGVGYEQYF. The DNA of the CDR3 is TGTGCCAGCAGCTTAGCGGGAGTAGGATACGAGCAGTACTTC.